What follows is one T cell receptor beta chain and its context. These data originate in a study of T cell responses to AZD1222 COVID-19 vaccine. Germline assignment: CDR1 LNHDA and CDR2 SQIVND (reference sequence). CDR3 length equals 15 residues. J gave up 3 bases and V 6 bases, and 8 bases lay outside the gene matches. Profiling relied on immunoSEQ multiplex PCR, and the TCRdb table lists in-frame clones only, not all of them. The sample lists approximately 110,000 clones; about 90% were seen once. This TCR derives from an adult who received the AZD1222 COVID-19 vaccine. This chain joins TRBV19 and TRBJ1-5; 7 bases agree with TRBD1. The sample was peripheral blood, taken 28 days after the second AZD1222 dose. This CDR3 reads CASRGPGQFNQPQHF. The CDR3 DNA reads as TGTGCCAGTAGGGGACCGGGACAGTTCAATCAGCCCCAGCATTTT.